This T cell receptor beta chain stems from a study of spatial heterogeneity in lung cancer (dated by TCRdb to between 2019 and 2020). In the study overall: Donors were 72 patients with early-stage, untreated non-small cell lung cancer from the lung TRACERx cohort. In the raw uncorrected reads, each unique combination of TCR and UMI appeared on average more than ten times. At surgery, both alpha and beta chains were TCR-sequenced in 220 tumor regions, fewer than 80 matched nontumor lung samples and a few dozen PBMC samples. In non-small cell lung cancer, the study quantitatively compared TCR alpha and beta repertoires across several tumor regions, matched nontumor lung, and blood. Follow-up PBMC samples were sequenced whenever available, with a median time to follow-up of 2 to 3 years after resection. More beta-chain than alpha-chain transcripts were consistently detected, likely reflecting higher beta-chain transcript abundance. Nonsynonymous mutation counts, determined by whole-exome sequencing of tumor tissue, were related to features of the TCR repertoire. What the study reported, not specific to this receptor: Ubiquitous expanded tumor TCRs were detected in blood more often at tumor resection than at routine follow-up. Confirming at a functional level the hypothesis that regional TCRs recognize regional mutations was considered to require additional single-cell paired TCR alpha and beta sequencing. Only 13 to 15 patients were included in comparisons of baseline and follow-up blood repertoires.

This clonotype occurred many times. Its antigen is unknown. No base-level quality is on record; no much larger clone is a single base apart. The sample's time point, from its label and the paper: blood at routine non-recurrence follow-up after resection. For TCR sequencing, whole RNA was extracted from tumor and nontumor lung tissue, or from cryopreserved PBMC samples, and no cell sorting was done. A patient was chosen for TCR sequencing only when enough RNA was available from at least two tumor regions. Counted from cysteine to phenylalanine, this CDR3 has 14 amino acids. The retained sequence is limited to the CDR3, 42 bases, with the frame set at the first base. The germline V gene specifies SGHTA as CDR1 and FQGNSA as CDR2. V gives up 2 bases and J gives up 7 bases, and the segment between their germline ends measures 12 bases. Library preparation employed 5' RACE. The sequencer listed for this sample is NextSeq 500. To allow correction of PCR and sequencing errors, the TCR library protocol tagged every TCR cDNA molecule with a unique molecular identifier. The study's processing was this. TCR identification, UMI-based error correction and CDR3 extraction were performed with Decombinator tools. Expanded TCRs were defined as those above a frequency of 2 per 1,000, corresponding to the top 1% of the tumor frequency distribution. Rényi diversity was computed with the R vegan package after subsampling each repertoire 100 times to 5,000 TCRs. CDR3 similarity networks were constructed using string-kernel similarity of amino acid triplets, with links drawn between CDR3s whose pairwise similarity was above 0.82. The public reads were reanalyzed by TCRdb: fastp trimming at Q25, MiXCR alignment, in-frame beta chains only. Records with the same CDR3 protein are collapsed into one entry carrying the most frequent genes and DNA. What appears here as the V and J calls and clone size reflects TCRdb's work, not the paper's. This sample comprises 42,000 or so distinct CDR3 sequences, about 10% of them detected only once. The ten largest clones add up to over 15% of the sample.

This TCR derives from a female donor with early-stage non-small cell lung cancer. The chain joins TRBV7-2 to TRBJ2-1; the D gene cannot be named for sure. This material consisted of PBMCs, taken at follow-up. The DNA sequence is as follows: TGTGCCAGCAGCTTAAACCTCTTGCGAAATGAGCAGTTCTTC. Translated, it gives CASSLNLLRNEQFF.